The clone carrying this T cell receptor beta chain was counted between two and nine times. What it recognizes is unknown. Trimming cost V 6 bases and J 4 bases, with 9 bases left between them. Germline V lookup: CDR1 MNHEY, CDR2 SVGAGI. The CDR3 is made up of 12 amino acids. This entry is derived from a study of cytomegalovirus exposure and HLA in healthy donors. Background on the study: A previous analysis identified more than 100 million unique TCR beta sequences derived from around 180 million T cells. General study findings and limits: Some public TCRs appeared in many individuals, while most sequences were rare. In vitro experiments confirmed that a few CMV-associated chains were specific for CMV antigens.

Researchers ran the PCR with 60 Vbeta and 13 Jbeta primers. Generated by immunoSEQ multiplex PCR, the TCRdb table keeps only in-frame clones and is missing some. The data hold around 130,000 clones, with approximately 82% observed a single time. Sequences were obtained from PBMCs. This sequence joins TRBV6-5 and TRBJ1-2, with D hard to call. This clonotype originated in a man in his fifties or sixties in good health and CMV-seronegative. As DNA, the CDR3 is TGTGCCAGCAGGCGTTTTGGCTATGGCTACACCTTC. It yields the protein CASRRFGYGYTF.